This T cell receptor (beta chain) stems from a study of CD8+ T cells in alopecia areata. The CDR3 length is 13 residues. Deletions cut 2 bases from V and 8 bases from J, with 12 bases between. Per the germline V gene, CDR1 is KGHSH and CDR2 is LQKENI. Isolated RNA was reverse transcribed into cDNA used as the sequencing template. Sequenced by immunoSEQ multiplex PCR; TCRdb stores in-frame clones only, minus some. The repertoire includes about 98,000 clones, roughly two fifths of them detected once, and around 0.8% sits in the top ten. The chain joins TRBV18 to TRBJ1-2, with D unclear. Sequencing was performed on CD4+ T cells sorted from blood. This receptor was obtained from a human donor with alopecia areata. In DNA, the CDR3 is TGTGCCAGCTCACCAACTCCACGGAGGGGCTACACCTTC. This gives the protein CASSPTPRRGYTF.